This is a list of T cell receptor beta chains from one sample in a study of CD8 T cell repertoires and HIV-1 epitope variants. Assay used: immunoSEQ multiplex PCR; TCRdb lists only in-frame clones, some missing. The repertoire holds several thousand clones, about 64% seen once, with approximately 44% in the top ten. These receptors are not linked to any known antigen. Sequenced input: cultured CD8+ T cells derived from PBMCs. Receptors originate from a male donor with HIV. Both conserved end residues are part of each CDR3. The order of the fields is V gene, J gene, CDR3 protein.

TRBV10-3	TRBJ2-7	CAISVGGQGGEQYF
TRBV6-1	TRBJ2-7	CASSATSGGAGNEQYF
TRBV4-3	TRBJ1-1	CASSSQDRVTEAFF
TRBV18	TRBJ2-7	CASSPRSGTGSGEQYF
TRBV7-9	TRBJ1-2	CASSYPTTGTYGYTF
TRBV6-1	TRBJ2-7	CASGGLTGGGEQYF
TRBV10-3	TRBJ2-3	CAIKIGQGSTDTQYF
TRBV27	TRBJ2-3	CASSLGGGADTDTQYF
TRBV27	TRBJ2-7	CASSQGPYEQYF
TRBV15	TRBJ2-3	CATSSTSGGADTQYF
TRBV7-8	TRBJ1-2	CASSLVGAGGDYGYTF
TRBV10-3	TRBJ2-1	CASLASGSSNEQFF
TRBV6-5	TRBJ1-5	CASSYSSNQPQHF
TRBV5-1	TRBJ1-5	CASSPGADQPQHF
TRBV6-5	TRBJ2-7	CASGLAGSEQYF
TRBV23-1	TRBJ2-7	CASSQSGDGAAIYEQYF